A single sample is the source of the 19 T cell receptor beta chains below, sequenced in a study of T cell responses to AZD1222 COVID-19 vaccine. This table comes from immunoSEQ multiplex PCR, and its TCRdb copy is limited to in-frame clones, with some not included. The profile shows around 100,000 clones, approximately 90% of them singletons. The sequencing used peripheral blood, collected on day 0 of AZD1222 vaccination. Receptors were obtained from an adult in good health.

J is TRBJ1-2 and V is TRBV9, with D perhaps matching TRBD1 (6 bases). Germline assignment: CDR1 SGDLS and CDR2 YYNGEE. The CDR3 extends over 15 amino acids. Trimming removed 5 bases from V and 6 bases from J, with 20 bases in between. Written as DNA, the CDR3 is TGTGCCAGCAGAAATATCCAACAGGGAGAGGATGGCTACACCTTC. Amino acid sequence: CASRNIQQGEDGYTF.

This clone appeared a few times. This chain uses TRBV15 with TRBJ2-5; 11 nucleotides agree with TRBD1. Trimming cost V 6 bases and J 4 bases; bases outside gene matches: 1. This CDR3 contains 13 residues. Germline V lookup: CDR1 LNHNV, CDR2 YYDKDF (reference sequence). The CDR3 reads CATRGTGGETQYF. CDR3 coding DNA: TGTGCCACCAGGGGGACAGGGGGAGAGACCCAGTACTTC.

V usage is TRBV19 and J usage is TRBJ1-5; 9 nucleotides line up with TRBD1. This CDR3 contains 17 residues. The V gene end was trimmed by 4 bases and the J gene end by 3 bases; junction bases not matched to a gene: 10. The germline V gene encodes CDR1 LNHDA and CDR2 SQIVND (reference sequence). The CDR3 loop is CASSTLGTGRLNQPQHF. The DNA for the CDR3 is TGTGCCAGTAGTACTCTCGGGACAGGGCGTCTCAATCAGCCCCAGCATTTT.

The chain links TRBV4-3 to TRBJ2-7; a weak D match, TRBD1 (6 bases). Germline V gives CDR1 LGHNA, CDR2 YSLEER. The CDR3 spans 18 residues. Trimming cost V 0 bases and J 3 bases, with 21 bases left between them. This CDR3 is CASSQDHRSWQGNYEQYF. In DNA form, the CDR3 reads TGCGCCAGCAGCCAAGATCATCGGTCTTGGCAGGGGAACTACGAGCAGTACTTC.

The chain is built from TRBV28 and TRBJ1-1; D gene uncertain. Looked up from germline, CDR1 is MDHEN and CDR2 is SYDVKM. This CDR3 is built from 11 residues. With 4 bases removed from V and 10 bases from J, the gap between germline ends came to 10 bases. CDR3 protein: CASSSREAAFF. For the CDR3, the DNA is TGTGCCAGCAGTTCCCGAGAGGCAGCTTTCTTT.

The chain uses TRBV6-2 or TRBV6-3 and TRBJ2-7; D is perhaps TRBD2 (6 bases). Germline V gene lookup returns CDR1 MNHEY and CDR2 SVGEGT. The CDR3 has 18 residues. V was trimmed by 0 bases and J by 5 bases, leaving 23 bases between them. The CDR3 nucleotides are TGTGCCAGCAGTTACTCGAGTACCCTAGCTCGGGACTTAAACGAGCAGTACTTC. It is translated as CASSYSSTLARDLNEQYF.

This chain connects TRBV12-3 or TRBV12-4 to TRBJ1-6; D remains unclear. V lost 5 bases, J lost 7 bases, and 6 bases lay in between. The CDR3 sequence is 12 residues long. The CDR3 DNA is TGTGCCAGCAGTATACCAAATTCACCCCTCCACTTT. Translated, it gives CASSIPNSPLHF.

This chain connects TRBV28 to TRBJ2-3; no definite D call. Germline V CDR1 and CDR2: MDHEN, SYDVKM. The length of the CDR3 is 12 residues. V was clipped by 10 bases and J by 5 bases, with 13 bases between them. CDR3 DNA sequence: TGTGCCACACTGGGGATTAGAGATACGCAGTATTTT. Its protein is CATLGIRDTQYF.

The chain recombines TRBV19 with TRBJ2-7; 9 bases are a match to TRBD1. The CDR3 length is 15 residues. Trimming at V came to 3 bases and at J to 6 bases, leaving 9 bases not matched to a gene. Germline CDR1 LNHDA, CDR2 SQIVND (reference sequence). The CDR3 nucleotides are TGTGCCAGTAGTATGTCATGGGGACAGGGAAGCGAGCAGTACTTC. Translated: CASSMSWGQGSEQYF.

The chain recombines TRBV7-8 with TRBJ2-7; unclear D gene. Deletions cut 5 bases from V and 1 base from J, with 12 bases between. In germline, CDR1 is SGHVS, CDR2 FQNEAQ. The CDR3 covers 14 residues. CDR3 region: CASSPESRSYEQYF. The CDR3 DNA reads TGTGCCAGCAGCCCAGAAAGCAGGTCCTACGAGCAGTACTTC.

The table lists this clone with a few counts. In DNA form, the CDR3 reads TGTGCCACCAGTGACCCCCAGAAGACCCAGTACTTC. It codes for CATSDPQKTQYF. The chain links TRBV24-1 to TRBJ2-5; D is unresolved. Germline V gives CDR1 KGHDR, CDR2 SFDVKD. The CDR3 is made up of 12 amino acids. Between the trimmed V and J ends, which lost 4 bases and 6 bases, there was a span of 8 bases.

This clone was detected only a few times. The V call is TRBV4-2, the J call TRBJ1-3; 12 bases are shared with TRBD1. V was pared by 0 bases and J by 0 bases, with 9 bases of the junction left unmatched. Germline CDR1 is LGHNA and CDR2 is YNFKEQ. The CDR3 has 20 residues. CDR3 DNA: TGTGCCAGCAGCCAAGATCTTTTGGGACAGGGGGCGATCTCTGGAAACACCATATATTTT. Translated: CASSQDLLGQGAISGNTIYF.

The chain links TRBV7-3 to TRBJ2-1; the D gene is possibly TRBD2 (5 bases). The V gene lost 8 bases and the J gene lost 8 bases, with 19 bases spanning the gap. Germline CDR1 is SGHTA and CDR2 is FQGTGA. CDR3 size: 14 residues. The CDR3 loop reads CASAKGLAGDEQFF. CDR3 bases: TGTGCCAGCGCCAAAGGGCTAGCTGGCGATGAGCAGTTCTTC.

This clone showed up just a few times. The gene calls are TRBV4-3 and TRBJ2-3; D not certain. V lost 1 base, J lost 0 bases, and 11 bases lay in between. This CDR3 has 16 residues. The germline V gene encodes CDR1 LGHNA and CDR2 YSLEER. CDR3 DNA: TGCGCCAGCAGCCAAGGTTTGGGCGCTAGCACAGATACGCAGTATTTT. Protein: CASSQGLGASTDTQYF.

Only one count was recorded for this clone. V and J are TRBV15 and TRBJ2-3; D unclear. The CDR3 extends over 16 amino acids. Germline assignment: CDR1 LNHNV and CDR2 YYDKDF (reference sequence). Trimming stripped 5 bases from V and 3 bases from J, with 18 bases between. Written as DNA, the CDR3 is TGTGCCACCAGCGGGCGCCTTGCGAGAGGAACAGATACGCAGTATTTT. As protein: CATSGRLARGTDTQYF. The entire variable domain, with the rest obtained from reference TRBV15 and TRBJ2-3, is as follows: DAMVIQNPRYQVTQFGKPVTLSCSQTLNHNVMYWYQQKSSQAPKLLFHYYDKDFNNEADTPDNFQSRRPNTSFCFLDIRSPGLGDTAMYLCATSGRLARGTDTQYFGPGTRLTVL.

V gene TRBV9 combines with J gene TRBJ1-1, with D hard to call. Germline V CDR1 and CDR2: SGDLS, YYNGEE. V was cut by 4 bases and J by 11 bases, with 18 bases left in between. The CDR3 has 13 amino acids. The CDR3 is CASSKSERAWAFF. CDR3 nucleotides: TGTGCCAGCAGCAAATCCGAACGCGCTTGGGCTTTCTTT.

CDR3 sequence (DNA): TGTGCCAGCAGCTCCTACCGGGCCCCAGGCGGGGAGCTGTTTTTT. Its translation is CASSSYRAPGGELFF. The chain combines TRBV7-6 with TRBJ2-2; D call uncertain. Trimming removed 4 bases at V and 7 bases at J, with 16 bases between. The CDR3 covers 15 residues. The V gene's germline CDR1 is SGHVS and CDR2 FNYEAQ. Variable domain in full (rest from reference TRBV7-6 and TRBJ2-2): GAGVSQSPRYKVTKRGQDVALRCDPISGHVSLYWYRQALGQGPEFLTYFNYEAQQDKSGLPNDRFSAERPEGSISTLTIQRTEQRDSAMYRCASSSYRAPGGELFFGEGSRLTVL.

This chain uses TRBV28 with TRBJ2-3; a weak D match, TRBD1 (6 bases). This CDR3 comprises 15 residues. Trimming cost V 4 bases and J 0 bases, with 11 bases left between them. CDR1 MDHEN and CDR2 SYDVKM come from the germline V gene. This chain's CDR3 is CASSSHRESTDTQYF. DNA of the CDR3: TGTGCCAGCAGTTCACACAGGGAAAGCACAGATACGCAGTATTTT.

For this clone: The same CDR3 is also encoded by other DNA sequences in this sample. This rearrangement joins TRBV7-2 to TRBJ2-5; D perhaps matches TRBD1 (6 bases). CDR3 length equals 14 residues. V lost 1 base to trimming and J lost 5 bases, with 11 bases between them. Germline loops: CDR1 SGHTA, CDR2 FQGNSA. The CDR3 protein is CASSLGQGYETQYF. The CDR3 DNA follows: TGTGCCAGCAGCTTAGGCCAGGGGTACGAGACCCAGTACTTC.